This T cell receptor (beta chain) was found in a study of cytomegalovirus exposure and HLA in healthy donors. In regard to this clone: The antigen remains undetermined. Its ends do not fully match the called genes, so a read error is possible.

Study-wide results and caveats: TCR sequences were mostly rare, though some public TCRs occurred in many donors. It was approximately 170 TCR beta chains that were listed as cytomegalovirus-associated.

The PCR contained 60 Vbeta and 13 Jbeta primers. The method was immunoSEQ multiplex PCR; TCRdb's version includes in-frame clones alone and lacks a portion of them. The table includes some 120,000 clones, roughly four fifths detected once. CDR3 size: 16 residues. CDR1 and CDR2 (germline): SEHNR, FQNEAQ (reference sequence). The sample comprised PBMCs. The V gene is TRBV7-9, the J gene TRBJ2-5; 10 bases are shared with TRBD2. This clonotype was sampled from a male donor in good health and CMV-seropositive. The CDR3 nucleotides are TGTTCCAGCAGCTTATCACTAGCGGGACCGGGGGAGACCCAGTACTTC. Protein: CSSSLSLAGPGETQYF.